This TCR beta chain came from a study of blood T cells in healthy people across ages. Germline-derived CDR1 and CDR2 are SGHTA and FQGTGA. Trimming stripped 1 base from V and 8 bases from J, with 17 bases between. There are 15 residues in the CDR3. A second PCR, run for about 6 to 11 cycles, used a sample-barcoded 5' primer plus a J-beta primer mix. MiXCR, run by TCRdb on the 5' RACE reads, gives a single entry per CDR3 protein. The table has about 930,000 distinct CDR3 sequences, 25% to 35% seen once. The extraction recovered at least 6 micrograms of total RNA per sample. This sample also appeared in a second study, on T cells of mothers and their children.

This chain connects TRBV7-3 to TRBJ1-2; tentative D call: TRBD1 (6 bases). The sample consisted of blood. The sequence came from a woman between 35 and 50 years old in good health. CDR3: CASSLKGDDKGGYTF. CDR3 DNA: TGTGCCAGCAGCTTAAAGGGGGACGACAAGGGCGGCTACACCTTC.